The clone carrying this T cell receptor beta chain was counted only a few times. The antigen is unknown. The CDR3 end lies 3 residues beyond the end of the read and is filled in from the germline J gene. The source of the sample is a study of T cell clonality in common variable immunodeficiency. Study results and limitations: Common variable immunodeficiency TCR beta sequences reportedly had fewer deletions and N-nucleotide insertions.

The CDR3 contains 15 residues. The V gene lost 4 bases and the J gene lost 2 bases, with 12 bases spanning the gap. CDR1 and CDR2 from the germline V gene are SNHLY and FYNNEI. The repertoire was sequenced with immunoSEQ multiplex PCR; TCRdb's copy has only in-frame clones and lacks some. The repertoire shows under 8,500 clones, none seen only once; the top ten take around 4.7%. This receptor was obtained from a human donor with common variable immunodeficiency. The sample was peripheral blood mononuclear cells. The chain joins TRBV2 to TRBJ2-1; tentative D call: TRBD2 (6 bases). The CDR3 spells CASSATRKAYNEQFF. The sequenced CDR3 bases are TGTGCCAGCAGTGCGACTAGGAAGGCCTACAATGAG. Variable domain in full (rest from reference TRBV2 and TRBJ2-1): EPEVTQTPSHQVTQMGQEVILRCVPISNHLYFYWYRQILGQKVEFLVSFYNNEISEKSEIFDDQFSVERPDGSNFTLKIRSTKLEDSAMYFCASSATRKAYNEQFFGPGTRLTVL.